This TCR beta chain stems from a study of blood T cell repertoires in COVID-19. Using immunoSEQ multiplex PCR, the repertoire was profiled, and TCRdb retains in-frame clones only, with some absent. The data contain 77,000 or so clones, 83% of them seen just once; the ten biggest clones take up less than 8%. With V trimmed by 0 bases and J by 6 bases, 4 bases remained unmatched. The CDR3 totals 14 residues. Germline-derived CDR1 and CDR2 are SGDLS and YYNGEE. The chain recombines TRBV9 with TRBJ2-7; 9 bases map to TRBD1. The clonotype comes from a woman aged 60 to 75 with acute or convalescent COVID-19. The source material was peripheral blood. The CDR3 nucleotides read TGTGCCAGCAGCGTAGAGGGACAGGGTGGCGAGCAGTACTTC. Its protein is CASSVEGQGGEQYF.